One and the same sample provided the 18 T cell receptor beta chains below, sequenced in a study of T cell repertoires in ileal Crohn's disease. Sequenced by immunoSEQ multiplex PCR; TCRdb stores in-frame clones only, minus some. Here the sample spans approximately 7,700 clones, around 96% being singletons. The sequenced material came from ileal tissue. The receptor source for this set is an adult with Crohn's disease.

The V call is TRBV4-3, the J call TRBJ1-3; 9 nucleotides match TRBD1. The CDR3 length is 13 residues. The germline gives CDR1 LGHNA, CDR2 YSLEER. Trimming cost V 10 bases and J 4 bases; bases outside gene matches: 5. CDR3 sequence reads: CATGQGQGNTIYF. The DNA for the CDR3 is TGCGCCACCGGACAGGGGCAAGGAAACACCATATATTTT.

This chain uses TRBV28 with TRBJ1-1; no definite D call. Per the germline V gene, CDR1 is MDHEN and CDR2 is SYDVKM. Trimming took 7 bases from V and 1 from J, leaving 7 bases between them. This CDR3 has 12 amino acids. In DNA form, the CDR3 reads TGTGCCAGCATGGCATCGAACACTGAAGCTTTCTTT. Protein product: CASMASNTEAFF.

The chain links TRBV28 to TRBJ2-5; 8 bases match TRBD2. The germline gives CDR1 MDHEN, CDR2 SYDVKM. V shed 5 bases, J shed 6 bases, and the junction held 11 bases outside the gene matches. The length of the CDR3 is 15 residues. The CDR3 DNA is TGTGCCAGCAGTATGACCTGGGCGGGGGGAAAGACCCAGTACTTC. It codes for CASSMTWAGGKTQYF.

The rearrangement joins TRBV7-9 to TRBJ1-6; no definite D call. V lost 0 bases and J 8 bases, leaving 5 bases between the germline ends. The germline CDR1 and CDR2 sequences are SEHNR and FQNEAQ (reference sequence). The CDR3 sequence is 13 residues long. CDR3 in DNA: TGTGCCAGCAGCTTAGCCCCCGATTCACCCCTCCACTTT. It yields the protein CASSLAPDSPLHF.

J is TRBJ1-4 and V is TRBV4-1; 9 nucleotides match TRBD1. CDR3 length: 15 amino acids. Looked up from germline, CDR1 is MGHRA and CDR2 is YSYEKL. V lost 1 base to trimming and J lost 8 bases; unmatched junction nucleotides: 5. CDR3 in DNA: TGCGCCAGCAGCCAAGGAACAGGGGGCCGAGAAAAACTGTTTTTT. It translates to CASSQGTGGREKLFF.

The genes are TRBV4-2 and TRBJ1-1; a possible D gene is TRBD1 (5 bases). The CDR3 extends over 16 amino acids. Trimming stripped 0 bases from V and 10 bases from J, with 21 bases between. Germline V CDR1 and CDR2: LGHNA, YNFKEQ. The CDR3 spells CASSQEGDSGRGRAFF. Here the CDR3 DNA reads TGTGCCAGCAGCCAAGAGGGAGATTCGGGGCGGGGTAGAGCTTTCTTT.

The CDR3 region is CASSVRGSYGYTF. The CDR3 nucleotides are TGTGCCAGCAGTGTCAGGGGCTCCTATGGCTACACCTTC. V and J are TRBV6-5 and TRBJ1-2; weak D call: TRBD1 (6 bases). Per germline, CDR1 MNHEY and CDR2 SVGAGI. CDR3 length: 13 residues. The V end was cut by 5 bases, the J end by 4 bases, with 11 bases between.

This sequence joins TRBV21-1 and TRBJ1-1. TRBV21-1 constitutes a pseudogene. The CDR3 length is 14 residues. The CDR3 DNA reads TGTGCCAGCAGCAAAGTTCGGGTGGTGGGTGAAGCTTTCTTT. This codes for CASSKVRVVGEAFF.

The CDR3 bases are TGCGCCAGCAGTGAGTCCCGACTAGCGGGGGGATACAATGAGCAGTTCTTC. Translating it yields CASSESRLAGGYNEQFF. The J gene is TRBJ2-1, the V gene TRBV10-1; TRBD2 matches at 13 bases. J was trimmed by 4 bases and V by 0 bases; bases with no gene match: 3. This CDR3 comprises 17 residues. CDR1 WNHNN and CDR2 SYGVQD come from the germline V gene (reference sequence).

This chain links TRBV10-3 with TRBJ2-3, with D possibly matching TRBD1 (6 bases). The CDR3 sequence is 15 residues long. Deletions cut 3 bases from V and 2 bases from J, with 12 bases between. Germline CDR1 is ENHRY and CDR2 is SYGVKD. For the CDR3, the DNA is TGTGCCATCAGTGACTACAGGGTCAACACAGATACGCAGTATTTT. Translated, it gives CAISDYRVNTDTQYF.

The chain uses TRBV19 and TRBJ1-2; TRBD1 is a possible D gene (5 bases). The germline V and J ends were trimmed by 3 bases and 1 base, with 9 bases remaining between them. Germline V CDR1 and CDR2: LNHDA, SQIVND (reference sequence). CDR3 length equals 14 residues. CDR3 DNA: TGTGCCAGTAGTATCGACAGCTATAACTATGGCTACACCTTC. Protein: CASSIDSYNYGYTF.

The rearrangement uses TRBV28 and TRBJ2-2, with D perhaps TRBD2 (6 bases). Germline V gene data show CDR1 as MDHEN and CDR2 as SYDVKM. This CDR3 has 17 amino acids. The ends were cut back, 3 bases at V and 3 bases at J, with 17 bases in the middle. Here the CDR3 reads CASSLIVRRGHTGELFF. The CDR3 DNA sequence: TGTGCCAGCAGTTTGATCGTGCGGCGGGGACACACCGGGGAGCTGTTTTTT.

The V call is TRBV7-2, the J call TRBJ2-1; 8 nucleotides agree with TRBD2. The CDR3 is 17 amino acids. Losses at the gene ends were 4 bases for V and 4 bases for J; bases not matched to a gene: 12. CDR1 and CDR2 from the germline V gene are SGHTA and FQGNSA. The CDR3 reads CASSSLGRGAGYNEQFF. CDR3 DNA: TGTGCCAGCAGCTCCCTTGGGCGGGGGGCCGGATACAATGAGCAGTTCTTC.

The chain couples TRBV19 to TRBJ1-6, with TRBD1 matching 11 bases. Germline-derived CDR1 and CDR2 are LNHDA and SQIVND (reference sequence). The CDR3 runs 16 residues. J was trimmed by 7 bases and V by 5 bases; bases with no gene match: 7. The CDR3 loop reads CASSVGGTGGNSPLHF. The CDR3 DNA is TGTGCCAGTAGTGTTGGGGGGACAGGGGGAAATTCACCCCTCCACTTT.

The chain is built from TRBV4-1 and TRBJ1-2; TRBD1 matches 8 bases. The CDR3 totals 14 residues. J gave up 7 bases and V 4 bases, and 8 bases lay outside the gene matches. CDR1 is MGHRA and CDR2 is YSYEKL in the germline V gene. The CDR3 DNA is TGCGCCAGCAGCCGCGATCAGGGGGCAGGTGGCTACACCTTC. It yields the protein CASSRDQGAGGYTF.

The rearrangement uses TRBV2 and TRBJ1-3; D remains ambiguous. CDR1 and CDR2 (germline): SNHLY, FYNNEI. V was clipped by 7 bases and J by 2 bases, with 12 bases between them. The CDR3 is made up of 14 amino acids. Written as DNA, the CDR3 is TGTGCCAGCACCTTTGGAGGGCCTGGAAACACCATATATTTT. It translates to CASTFGGPGNTIYF.

The chain is built from TRBV7-9 and TRBJ1-1; D is unclear. Germline CDR1 SEHNR, CDR2 FQNEAQ (reference sequence). The CDR3 length is 13 residues. The V gene lost 1 base and the J gene lost 3 bases, with 6 bases spanning the gap. The CDR3 nucleotides are TGTGCCAGCAGCTTAGGGCAGTACACTGAAGCTTTCTTT. Its translation: CASSLGQYTEAFF. Variable domain in full (rest from reference TRBV7-9 and TRBJ1-1): DTGVSQNPRHKITKRGQNVTFRCDPISEHNRLYWYRQTLGQGPEFLTYFQNEAQLEKSRLLSDRFSAERPKGSFSTLEIQRTEQGDSAMYLCASSLGQYTEAFFGQGTRLTVV.

The J gene is TRBJ1-1, the V gene TRBV2, with D unclear. V lost 6 bases and J 1 base, leaving 18 bases between the germline ends. This CDR3 has 16 residues. CDR1 is SNHLY and CDR2 is FYNNEI in the germline V gene. The CDR3 sequence is CASRELLGLQNTEAFF. The CDR3 region has the DNA TGTGCCAGCAGAGAACTTCTTGGACTTCAGAACACTGAAGCTTTCTTT. Complete variable domain (other parts from reference TRBV2 and TRBJ1-1): EPEVTQTPSHQVTQMGQEVILRCVPISNHLYFYWYRQILGQKVEFLVSFYNNEISEKSEIFDDQFSVERPDGSNFTLKIRSTKLEDSAMYFCASRELLGLQNTEAFFGQGTRLTVV.